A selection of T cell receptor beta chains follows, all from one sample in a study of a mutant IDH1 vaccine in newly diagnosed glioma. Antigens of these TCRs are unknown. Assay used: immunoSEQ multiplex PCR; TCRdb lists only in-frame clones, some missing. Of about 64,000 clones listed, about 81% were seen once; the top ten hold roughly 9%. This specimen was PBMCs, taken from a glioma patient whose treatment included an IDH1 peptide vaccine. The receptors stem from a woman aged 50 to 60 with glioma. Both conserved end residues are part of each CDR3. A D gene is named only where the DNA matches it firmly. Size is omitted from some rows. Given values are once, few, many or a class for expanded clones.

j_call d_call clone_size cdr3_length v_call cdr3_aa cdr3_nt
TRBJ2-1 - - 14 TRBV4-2 CASSQVFEGHEQFF TGTGCCAGCAGCCAAGTTTTCGAGGGGCATGAGCAGTTCTTC
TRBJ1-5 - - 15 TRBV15 CATSRDSRENQPQHF TGTGCCACCAGCAGAGATTCGAGGGAAAATCAGCCCCAGCATTTT
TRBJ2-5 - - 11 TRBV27 CASSFQETQYF TGTGCCAGCAGTTTCCAAGAGACCCAGTACTTC
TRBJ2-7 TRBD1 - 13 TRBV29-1 CSAARTGGYEQYF TGCAGCGCCGCCAGGACAGGGGGCTACGAGCAGTACTTC
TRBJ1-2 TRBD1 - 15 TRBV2 CASSVINRGLYGYTF TGTGCCAGCAGTGTTATTAACAGGGGGCTCTATGGCTACACCTTC
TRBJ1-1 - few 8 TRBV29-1 CSDTEAFF TGCAGCGACACTGAAGCTTTCTTT
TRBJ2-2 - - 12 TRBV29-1 CSVVENTGELFF TGCAGCGTTGTCGAGAACACCGGGGAGCTGTTTTTT
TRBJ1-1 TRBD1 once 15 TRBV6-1 CASLGQGPPFTEAFF TGTGCCAGCCTGGGACAGGGCCCACCCTTCACTGAAGCTTTCTTT
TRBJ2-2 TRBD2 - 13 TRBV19 CASSGGYTGELFF TGTGCCAGTAGCGGGGGGTACACCGGGGAGCTGTTTTTT
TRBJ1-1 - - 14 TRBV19 CASSLLGVKDEAFF TGTGCCAGTAGTTTGCTAGGGGTGAAAGATGAAGCTTTCTTT
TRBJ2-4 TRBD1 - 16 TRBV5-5 CASSLGDREGKNIQYF TGTGCCAGCAGCTTAGGGGACAGGGAAGGCAAAAACATTCAGTACTTC
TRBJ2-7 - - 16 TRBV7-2 CASSLSSPGTLGEQYF TGTGCCAGCAGCTTATCCTCCCCCGGGACCCTAGGCGAGCAGTACTTC
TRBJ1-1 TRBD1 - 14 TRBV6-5 CASTRQGLNTEAFF TGTGCCAGCACTCGACAGGGGCTGAACACTGAAGCTTTCTTT
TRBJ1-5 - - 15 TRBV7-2 CASSRREDGNQPQHF TGTGCCAGCAGCCGTAGGGAGGATGGCAATCAGCCCCAGCATTTT
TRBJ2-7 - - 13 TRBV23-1 CASSRQVRGEQYF TGCGCCAGCAGTCGTCAGGTCCGAGGCGAGCAGTACTTC
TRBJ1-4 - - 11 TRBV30 CATTERGKLFF TGTGCCACAACCGAAAGAGGAAAACTGTTTTTT
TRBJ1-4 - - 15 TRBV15 CATSVQQGPNEKLFF TGTGCCACCAGCGTACAACAGGGTCCCAATGAAAAACTGTTTTTT
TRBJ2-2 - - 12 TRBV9 CASSALSGELFF TGTGCCAGCAGCGCGTTGTCCGGGGAGCTGTTTTTT
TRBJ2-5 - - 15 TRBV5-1 CASILLPGTQETQYF TGCGCCAGCATCCTGCTTCCAGGGACTCAAGAGACCCAGTACTTC
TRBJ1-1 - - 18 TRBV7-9 CASSLALRNTGGDTEAFF TGTGCCAGCAGCTTAGCGCTAAGGAATACAGGAGGGGACACTGAAGCTTTCTTT
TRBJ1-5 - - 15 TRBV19 CASSIGDLGNQPQHF TGTGCCAGTAGTATCGGGGACCTGGGCAATCAGCCCCAGCATTTT
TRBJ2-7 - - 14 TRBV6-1 CASTSSPPGHEQYF TGTGCCAGCACCTCTTCCCCCCCCGGCCACGAGCAGTACTTC
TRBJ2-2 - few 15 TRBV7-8 CASSDTGLYTGELFF TGTGCCAGCAGCGATACAGGGCTTTACACCGGGGAGCTGTTTTTT
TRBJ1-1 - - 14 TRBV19 CASRPEVNRLEAFF TGTGCCAGTAGGCCCGAGGTTAACCGGCTTGAAGCTTTCTTT
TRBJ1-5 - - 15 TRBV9 CASSSQGYSNQPQHF TGTGCCAGCAGCTCCCAGGGGTATAGCAATCAGCCCCAGCATTTT
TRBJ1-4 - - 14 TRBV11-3 CASSFGATNEKLFF TGTGCCAGCAGCTTCGGGGCTACTAATGAAAAACTGTTTTTT
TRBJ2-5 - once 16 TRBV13 CASSFRGVRDQETQYF TGTGCCAGCAGCTTTAGGGGGGTAAGGGACCAAGAGACCCAGTACTTC
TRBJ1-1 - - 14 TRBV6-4 CASSDSGDTTEAFF TGTGCCAGCAGTGACTCCGGGGACACCACTGAAGCTTTCTTT
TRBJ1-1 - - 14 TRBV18 CASSPLEGNTEAFF TGTGCCAGCTCACCGTTGGAGGGGAACACTGAAGCTTTCTTT
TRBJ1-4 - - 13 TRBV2 CASSAQGSEKLFF TGTGCCAGCAGTGCCCAGGGAAGCGAAAAACTGTTTTTT
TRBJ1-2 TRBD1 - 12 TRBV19 CATGQGAGVITF TGTGCCACCGGACAGGGGGCAGGCGTGATAACCTTC
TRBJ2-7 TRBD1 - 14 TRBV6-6 CASRRDRQTYEQYF TGTGCCAGCAGACGGGACAGGCAGACCTACGAGCAGTACTTC
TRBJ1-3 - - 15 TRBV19 CASRHPSSSGNTIYF TGTGCCAGTAGACATCCGAGCAGCTCTGGAAACACCATATATTTT
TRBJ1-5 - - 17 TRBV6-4 CASSDRTQPFSNQPQHF TGTGCCAGCAGTGATAGGACACAACCCTTTAGCAATCAGCCCCAGCATTTT
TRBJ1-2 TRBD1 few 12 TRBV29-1 CSVTQGDYGYTF TGCAGCGTTACACAGGGGGACTATGGCTACACCTTC
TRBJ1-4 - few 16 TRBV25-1 CASSAFSSSTNEKLFF TGTGCCAGCAGTGCCTTTTCATCCTCAACTAATGAAAAACTGTTTTTT
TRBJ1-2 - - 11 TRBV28 CASIATYGYTF TGTGCCAGCATTGCCACCTATGGCTACACCTTC